This is a list of T cell receptor beta chains from one sample in a study of blood T cell repertoires in COVID-19. Produced via immunoSEQ multiplex PCR; TCRdb's table is partial and in-frame only. The sample consists of roughly 140,000 clones, roughly 80% of them appearing once. The sequenced sample consisted of peripheral blood. These receptors were obtained from a human donor with acute or convalescent COVID-19. The donor label of this sample is uncertain. Both conserved end residues are part of each CDR3. Fields, in order: CDR3 length, clone size, V gene, D gene, J gene, CDR3 protein, CDR3 DNA. The D gene is left open where the match is weak. Only part of the rows carry a size: once, few, many, or a class if the clone is expanded.

14	.	TRBV2	.	TRBJ1-2	CASNGQGRDYGYTF	TGTGCCAGCAACGGTCAGGGTCGGGACTATGGCTACACCTTC
13	.	TRBV7-8	.	TRBJ1-1	CASSLVSETEAFF	TGTGCCAGCAGCTTAGTTAGTGAGACTGAAGCTTTCTTT
16	once	TRBV11-3	TRBD2	TRBJ2-1	CASSPRSGATYNEQFF	TGTGCCAGCAGCCCCCGGAGCGGGGCCACCTACAATGAGCAGTTCTTC
14	.	TRBV4-2	TRBD2	TRBJ2-3	CASSQGTSGDTQYF	TGTGCCAGCAGCCAAGGGACTAGCGGGGATACGCAGTATTTT
14	.	TRBV16	.	TRBJ1-1	CASSQSRQNTEAFF	TGTGCCAGCAGCCAATCCAGGCAGAACACTGAAGCTTTCTTT
13	.	TRBV18	.	TRBJ1-2	CASSPNTAGSYTF	TGTGCCAGCTCACCAAACACGGCAGGGAGCTACACCTTC
16	.	TRBV5-1	.	TRBJ2-5	CASSSPRTGLELTQYF	TGCGCCAGCAGCTCGCCACGTACAGGCCTCGAGCTGACCCAGTACTTC
16	.	TRBV6-5	.	TRBJ2-2	CASSYQPGLKTGELFF	TGTGCCAGCAGTTACCAGCCGGGACTGAAAACCGGGGAGCTGTTTTTT
15	.	TRBV7-2	TRBD1	TRBJ1-1	CASSLTGSMNTEAFF	TGTGCCAGCAGCTTGACAGGGAGTATGAACACTGAAGCTTTCTTT
11	.	TRBV6-5	.	TRBJ1-1	CASRGPFEAFF	TGTGCCAGCAGGGGCCCTTTTGAAGCTTTCTTT
14	few	TRBV30	.	TRBJ1-1	CAWRHLGEGTEAFF	TGTGCCTGGAGGCATCTAGGGGAGGGCACTGAAGCTTTCTTT
15	.	TRBV6-5	.	TRBJ2-3	CASSYSTGRIDTQYF	TGTGCCAGCAGTTACTCGACAGGGAGGATAGATACGCAGTATTTT
15	.	TRBV19	.	TRBJ1-6	CASSIADIYNSPLHF	TGTGCCAGTAGTATAGCAGACATCTATAATTCACCCCTCCACTTT
14	.	TRBV30	.	TRBJ1-4	CAWSDGTSNEKLFF	TGTGCCTGGAGTGACGGGACTTCTAATGAAAAACTGTTTTTT
12	.	TRBV7-9	.	TRBJ1-2	CASSPDSYGYTF	TGTGCCAGCAGCCCGGACTCGTATGGCTACACCTTC
16	.	TRBV29-1	.	TRBJ1-1	CSVEGLLTVMNTEAFF	TGCAGCGTTGAAGGTTTGTTAACAGTTATGAACACTGAAGCTTTCTTT
18	.	TRBV18	TRBD2	TRBJ2-3	CASSPGGFSGRSTDTQYF	TGTGCCAGCTCACCCGGAGGCTTTAGCGGGAGAAGCACAGATACGCAGTATTTT
13	.	TRBV27	.	TRBJ2-5	CASGWGDGETQYF	TGTGCCAGCGGGTGGGGAGACGGAGAGACCCAGTACTTC
13	.	TRBV12-3/TRBV12-4	.	TRBJ1-6	CASGRGENSPLHF	TGTGCCAGCGGGCGGGGTGAGAATTCACCCCTCCACTTT
17	.	TRBV4-1	.	TRBJ1-3	CASSQEGQAYSGNTIYF	TGCGCCAGCAGCCAAGAAGGCCAGGCTTACTCTGGAAACACCATATATTTT
16	.	TRBV9	.	TRBJ1-1	CASTRGAGLEDTEAFF	TGTGCCAGCACCCGCGGAGCGGGGTTGGAGGACACTGAAGCTTTCTTT
16	.	TRBV5-1	.	TRBJ1-1	CASSLASTGRQGGAFF	TGCGCCAGCAGCTTGGCTTCGACAGGCCGACAAGGTGGAGCTTTCTTT
16	.	TRBV11-3	TRBD2	TRBJ2-1	CASSLDSGLAGTEQFF	TGTGCCAGCAGCTTAGATTCGGGACTAGCGGGTACCGAGCAGTTCTTC
15	.	TRBV5-6	.	TRBJ1-2	CASSFGNGVGYGYTF	TGTGCCAGCAGCTTTGGTAACGGGGTTGGCTATGGCTACACCTTC
14	.	TRBV24-1	.	TRBJ2-1	CATSALLGRNEQFF	TGTGCCACCAGTGCCCTTTTGGGGCGCAATGAGCAGTTCTTC
17	.	TRBV19	TRBD1	TRBJ1-3	CASSIGTGVLSGNTIYF	TGTGCCAGTAGTATCGGGACAGGAGTTCTCTCTGGAAACACCATATATTTT
18	.	TRBV27	.	TRBJ2-3	CASSPTGREIYDTDTQYF	TGTGCCAGCAGTCCGACAGGACGTGAGATATATGACACAGATACGCAGTATTTT
16	.	TRBV4-2	.	TRBJ1-6	CASSQEGVRSNSPLHF	TGTGCCAGCAGCCAAGAAGGGGTGAGGAGTAATTCACCCCTCCACTTT
15	.	TRBV7-4	.	TRBJ1-5	CASSLGRQRGQPQHF	TGTGCCAGCAGCTTAGGAAGGCAAAGGGGGCAGCCCCAGCATTTT
12	.	TRBV19	.	TRBJ1-5	CASSPPNQPQHF	TGTGCCAGTAGTCCTCCTAATCAGCCCCAGCATTTT
15	.	TRBV27	.	TRBJ1-2	CASSYRPDRPGGYTF	TGTGCCAGCAGTTACCGCCCGGACAGACCGGGGGGCTACACCTTC
15	.	TRBV11-3	.	TRBJ2-4	CASSSSQGTGNIQYF	TGTGCCAGCAGCTCCAGTCAGGGAACGGGAAACATTCAGTACTTC
16	.	TRBV7-6	TRBD1	TRBJ2-7	CASSPIPGQGGNEQYF	TGTGCCAGCAGCCCGATTCCGGGACAGGGTGGGAACGAGCAGTACTTC
13	.	TRBV2	.	TRBJ1-4	CASSGTGDEKLFF	TGTGCCAGCAGTGGGACTGGGGATGAAAAACTGTTTTTT
18	.	TRBV3-1/TRBV3-2	TRBD1	TRBJ1-6	CASSQKAGGNSYNSPLHF	TGTGCCAGCAGCCAAAAAGCAGGGGGCAATTCCTATAATTCACCCCTCCACTTT